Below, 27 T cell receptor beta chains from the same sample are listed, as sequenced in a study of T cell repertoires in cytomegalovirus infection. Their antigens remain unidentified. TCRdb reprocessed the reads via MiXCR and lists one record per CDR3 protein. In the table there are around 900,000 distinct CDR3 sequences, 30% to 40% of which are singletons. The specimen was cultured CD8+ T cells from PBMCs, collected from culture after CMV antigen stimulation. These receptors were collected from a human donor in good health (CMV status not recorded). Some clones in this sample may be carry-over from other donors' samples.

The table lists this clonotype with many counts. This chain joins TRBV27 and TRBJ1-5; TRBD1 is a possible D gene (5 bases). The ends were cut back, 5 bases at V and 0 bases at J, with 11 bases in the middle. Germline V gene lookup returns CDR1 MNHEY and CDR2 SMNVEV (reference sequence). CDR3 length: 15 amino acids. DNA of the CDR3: TGTGCCAGCAGTAGAGGGGCCTATAGCAATCAGCCCCAGCATTTT. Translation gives CASSRGAYSNQPQHF.

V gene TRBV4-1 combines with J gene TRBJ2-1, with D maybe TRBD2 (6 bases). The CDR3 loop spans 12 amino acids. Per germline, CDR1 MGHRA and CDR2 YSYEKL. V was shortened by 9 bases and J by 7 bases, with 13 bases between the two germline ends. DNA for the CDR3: TGCGCCAGTATAGGCGGGGAAAATGAGCAGTTCTTC. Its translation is CASIGGENEQFF.

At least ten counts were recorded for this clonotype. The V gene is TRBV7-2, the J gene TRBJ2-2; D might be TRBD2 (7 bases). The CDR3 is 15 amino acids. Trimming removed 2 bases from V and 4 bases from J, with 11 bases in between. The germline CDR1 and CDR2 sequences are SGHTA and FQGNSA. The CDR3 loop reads CASSLNGGATGELFF. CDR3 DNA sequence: TGTGCCAGCAGCTTAAATGGGGGGGCCACCGGGGAGCTGTTTTTT.

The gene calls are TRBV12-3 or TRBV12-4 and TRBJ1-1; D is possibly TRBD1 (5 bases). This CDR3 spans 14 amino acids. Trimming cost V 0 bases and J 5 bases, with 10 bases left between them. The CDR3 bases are TGTGCCAGCAGTTTAGCGTTAGGGGTAACTGAAGCTTTCTTT. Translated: CASSLALGVTEAFF.

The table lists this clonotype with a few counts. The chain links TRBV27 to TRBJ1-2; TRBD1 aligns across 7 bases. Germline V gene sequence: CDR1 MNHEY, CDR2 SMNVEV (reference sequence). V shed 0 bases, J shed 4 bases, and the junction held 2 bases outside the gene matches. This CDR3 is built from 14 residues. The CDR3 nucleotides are TGTGCCAGCAGTTTATCGGCAGGGGGCTATGGCTACACCTTC. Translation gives CASSLSAGGYGYTF.

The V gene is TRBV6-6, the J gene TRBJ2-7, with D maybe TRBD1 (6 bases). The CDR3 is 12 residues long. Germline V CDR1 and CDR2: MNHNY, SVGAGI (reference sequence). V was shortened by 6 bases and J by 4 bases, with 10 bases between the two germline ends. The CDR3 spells CASSHRAYEQYV. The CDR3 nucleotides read TGTGCCAGCAGCCACAGGGCTTACGAGCAGTACGTC.

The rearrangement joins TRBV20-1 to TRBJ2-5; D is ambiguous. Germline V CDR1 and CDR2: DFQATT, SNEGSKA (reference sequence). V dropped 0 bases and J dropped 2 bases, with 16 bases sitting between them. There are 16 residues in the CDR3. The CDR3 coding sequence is TGCAGTGCTAGAGATCTCGACCGGGCACCTCAAGAGACCCAGTACTTC. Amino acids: CSARDLDRAPQETQYF.

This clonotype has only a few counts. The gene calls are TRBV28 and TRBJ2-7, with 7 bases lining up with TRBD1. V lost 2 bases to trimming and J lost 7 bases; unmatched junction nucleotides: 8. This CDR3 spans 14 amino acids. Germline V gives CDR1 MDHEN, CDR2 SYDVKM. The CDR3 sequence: CASSLTQGVGEQYV. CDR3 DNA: TGTGCCAGCAGTTTAACCCAGGGGGTGGGGGAGCAGTACGTC.

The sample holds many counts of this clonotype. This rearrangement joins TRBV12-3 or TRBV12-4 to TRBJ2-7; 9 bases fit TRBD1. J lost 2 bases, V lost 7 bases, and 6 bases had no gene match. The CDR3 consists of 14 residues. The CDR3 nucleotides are TGTGCCAGCACCCTGGGGACAGGGACCTACGAGCAGTACTTC. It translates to CASTLGTGTYEQYF.

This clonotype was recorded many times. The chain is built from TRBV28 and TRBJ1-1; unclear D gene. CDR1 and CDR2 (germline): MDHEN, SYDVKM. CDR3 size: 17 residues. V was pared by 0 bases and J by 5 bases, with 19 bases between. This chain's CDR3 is CASSLWATPAVGTEAFF. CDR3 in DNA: TGTGCCAGCAGTTTATGGGCCACCCCGGCTGTTGGAACTGAAGCTTTCTTT.

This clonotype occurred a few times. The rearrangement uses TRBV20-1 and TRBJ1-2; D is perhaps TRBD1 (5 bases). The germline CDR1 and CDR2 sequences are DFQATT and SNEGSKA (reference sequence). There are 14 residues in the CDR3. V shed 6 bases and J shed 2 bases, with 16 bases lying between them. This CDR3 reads CSAEVLEGNYGYTF. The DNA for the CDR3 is TGCAGTGCGGAGGTCCTCGAGGGGAACTATGGCTACACCTTC.

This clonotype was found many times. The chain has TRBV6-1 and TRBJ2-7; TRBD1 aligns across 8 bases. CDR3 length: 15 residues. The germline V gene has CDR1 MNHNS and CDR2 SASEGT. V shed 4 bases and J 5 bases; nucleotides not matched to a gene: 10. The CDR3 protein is CASSADRDTSDEQYV. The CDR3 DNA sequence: TGTGCCAGCAGTGCGGACAGGGATACATCGGACGAGCAGTACGTC.

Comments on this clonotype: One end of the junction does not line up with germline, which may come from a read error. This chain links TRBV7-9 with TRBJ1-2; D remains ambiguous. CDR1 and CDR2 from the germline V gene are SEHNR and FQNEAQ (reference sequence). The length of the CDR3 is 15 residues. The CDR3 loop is CVSSLAAGSFYGYTF. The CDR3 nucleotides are TGTGTCAGCAGCTTAGCGGCCGGGAGCTTTTATGGCTACACCTTC.

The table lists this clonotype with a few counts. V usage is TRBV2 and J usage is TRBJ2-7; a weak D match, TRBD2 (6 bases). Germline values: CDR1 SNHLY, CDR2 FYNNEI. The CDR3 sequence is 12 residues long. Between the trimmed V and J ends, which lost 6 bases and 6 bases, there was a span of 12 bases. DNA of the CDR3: TGTGCCAGCAGAGGGACTTTGGCCGAGCAGTACGTC. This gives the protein CASRGTLAEQYV.

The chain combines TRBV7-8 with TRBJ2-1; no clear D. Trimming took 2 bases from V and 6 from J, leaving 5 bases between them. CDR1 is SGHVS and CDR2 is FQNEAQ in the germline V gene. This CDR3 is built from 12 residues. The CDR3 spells CASSLWVNEQFF. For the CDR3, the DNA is TGTGCCAGCAGCTTATGGGTCAATGAGCAGTTCTTC.

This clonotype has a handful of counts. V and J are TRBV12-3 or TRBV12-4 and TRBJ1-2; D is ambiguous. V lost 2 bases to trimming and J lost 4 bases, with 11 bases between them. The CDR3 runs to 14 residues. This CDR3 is CASSLQVLLYGYTF. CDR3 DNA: TGTGCCAGCAGTTTACAGGTGTTACTCTATGGCTACACCTTC.

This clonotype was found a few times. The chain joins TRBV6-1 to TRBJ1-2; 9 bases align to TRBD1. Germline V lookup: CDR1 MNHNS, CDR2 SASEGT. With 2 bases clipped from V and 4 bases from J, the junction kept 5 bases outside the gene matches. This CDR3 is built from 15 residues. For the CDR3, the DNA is TGTGCCAGCAGTGAAAGGGGACAGGGTATCTATGGCTACACCTTC. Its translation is CASSERGQGIYGYTF.

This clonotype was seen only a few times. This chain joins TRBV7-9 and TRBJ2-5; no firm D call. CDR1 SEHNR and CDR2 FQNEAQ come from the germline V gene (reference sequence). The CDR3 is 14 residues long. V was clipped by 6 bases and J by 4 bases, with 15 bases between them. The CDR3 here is CASSIKTSGETQYF. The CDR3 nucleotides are TGTGCCAGCAGTATAAAGACGTCCGGAGAGACCCAGTACTTC.

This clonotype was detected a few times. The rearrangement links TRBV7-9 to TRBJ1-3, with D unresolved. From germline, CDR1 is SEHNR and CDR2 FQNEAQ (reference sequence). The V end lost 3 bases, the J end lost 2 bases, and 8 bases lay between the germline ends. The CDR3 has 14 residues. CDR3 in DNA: TGTGCCAGCAGCTTTGAGAGTCCTGGAAACACCATATATTTT. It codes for CASSFESPGNTIYF.

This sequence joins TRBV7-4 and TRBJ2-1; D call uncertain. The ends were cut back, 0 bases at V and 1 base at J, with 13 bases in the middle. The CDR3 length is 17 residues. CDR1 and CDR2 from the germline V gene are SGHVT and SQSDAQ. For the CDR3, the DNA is TGTGCCAGCAGCTTAGCCCCGGGCCCCAAATCCTACAATGAGCAGTTCTTC. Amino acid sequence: CASSLAPGPKSYNEQFF.

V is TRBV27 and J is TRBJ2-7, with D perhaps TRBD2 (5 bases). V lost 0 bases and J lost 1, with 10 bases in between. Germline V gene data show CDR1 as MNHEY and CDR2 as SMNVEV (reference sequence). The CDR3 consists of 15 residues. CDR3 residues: CASSLSNGESYEQYV. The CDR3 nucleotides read TGTGCCAGCAGTTTATCGAACGGGGAGTCCTACGAGCAGTACGTC.

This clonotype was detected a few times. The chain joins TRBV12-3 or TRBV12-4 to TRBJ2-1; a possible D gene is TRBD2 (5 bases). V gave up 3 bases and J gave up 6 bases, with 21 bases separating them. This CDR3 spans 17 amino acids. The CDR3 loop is CASSLPIPGKRGNEQFF. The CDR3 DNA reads TGTGCCAGCAGTTTGCCCATTCCCGGGAAACGGGGCAATGAGCAGTTCTTC.

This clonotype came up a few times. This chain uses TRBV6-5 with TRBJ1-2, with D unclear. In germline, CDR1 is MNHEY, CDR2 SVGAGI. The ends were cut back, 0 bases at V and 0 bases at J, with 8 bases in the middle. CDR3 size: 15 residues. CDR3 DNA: TGTGCCAGCAGTTACTCCTTAGATACTAACTATGGCTACACCTTC. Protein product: CASSYSLDTNYGYTF.

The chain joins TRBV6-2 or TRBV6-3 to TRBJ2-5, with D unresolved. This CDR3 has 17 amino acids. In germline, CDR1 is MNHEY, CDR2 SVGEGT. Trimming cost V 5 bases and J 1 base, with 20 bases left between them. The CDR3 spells CASSGLGPSSRQETQYF. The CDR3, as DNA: TGTGCCAGCAGTGGCCTTGGGCCTTCGTCCCGCCAAGAGACCCAGTACTTC.

CDR3 protein: CASSLSMRGIGGYTF. The CDR3 coding sequence is TGCGCCAGCAGCCTCTCCATGAGGGGGATCGGGGGCTACACCTTC. The V gene is TRBV4-1, the J gene TRBJ1-2; possible D gene TRBD1, 6 bases. The CDR3 has 15 amino acids. V shed 4 bases and J shed 8 bases, with 20 bases lying between them. Germline assignment: CDR1 MGHRA and CDR2 YSYEKL.

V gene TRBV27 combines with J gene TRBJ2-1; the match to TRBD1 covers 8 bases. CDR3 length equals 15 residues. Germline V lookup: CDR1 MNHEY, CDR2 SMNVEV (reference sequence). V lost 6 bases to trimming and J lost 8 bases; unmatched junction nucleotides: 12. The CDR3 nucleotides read TGTGCCAGCAGCCACCGGGACAGGTGGGGCGATGAGCAGTTCTTC. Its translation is CASSHRDRWGDEQFF.

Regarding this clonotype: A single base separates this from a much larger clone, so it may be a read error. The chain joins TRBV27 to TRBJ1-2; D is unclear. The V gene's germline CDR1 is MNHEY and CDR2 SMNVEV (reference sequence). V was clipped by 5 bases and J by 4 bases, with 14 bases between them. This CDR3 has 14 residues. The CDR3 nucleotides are TGTGCCAGCAGTCCCGAGTTGGTTAGCTATGGCTACACCTTC. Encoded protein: CASSPELVSYGYTF.